These 30 T cell receptor beta chains originate from one sample sequenced in a study of T cells after yellow fever vaccination. TCRdb used MiXCR to reprocess the 5' RACE reads, holding one entry per CDR3 protein. The table includes just under 600,000 distinct CDR3 sequences, roughly 14% detected once. Source: PBMCs, taken on the day of the yellow fever booster vaccination. The source of these receptors is a man under 40 who received the YFV17D yellow fever vaccine.

This clonotype was counted ten times or more. The rearrangement uses TRBV7-8 and TRBJ1-1; no definite D call. The CDR3 is 14 amino acids. V dropped 5 bases and J dropped 0 bases, with 10 bases sitting between them. Germline-derived CDR1 and CDR2 are SGHVS and FQNEAQ. This CDR3 is CASSAKSLNTEAFF. The DNA for the CDR3 is TGTGCCAGCAGCGCTAAATCGTTGAACACTGAAGCTTTCTTT.

V and J are TRBV23-1 and TRBJ2-3, with 8 bases identical to TRBD2. TRBV23-1 is marked as an open reading frame, function uncertain. The length of the CDR3 is 14 residues. The CDR3 DNA follows: TGCGACTGGCGAGCGGGAGCCGCCCTTGATACGCAGTATTTT. Protein: CDWRAGAALDTQYF.

This clonotype appeared a few times. This sequence joins TRBV10-3 and TRBJ2-6; no clear D gene. Germline-derived CDR1 and CDR2 are ENHRY and SYGVKD. V was shortened by 3 bases and J by 0 bases, with 9 bases between the two germline ends. This CDR3 spans 16 amino acids. CDR3 in amino acids: CAISDQQRSGANVLTF. The DNA of the CDR3 is TGTGCCATCAGTGACCAACAGCGCTCTGGGGCCAACGTCCTGACTTTC.

This clonotype turned up a few times. V and J are TRBV27 and TRBJ2-7; TRBD1 or TRBD2 may be the D gene (5 bases each). Germline CDR1 is MNHEY and CDR2 is SMNVEV (reference sequence). Trimming pared 3 bases from V and 2 bases from J, leaving 14 bases between. The CDR3 is made up of 15 amino acids. Written as DNA, the CDR3 is TGTGCCAGCAGTTTCGGGGCGCCGACTGCCTACGAGCAGTACTTC. This sequence encodes CASSFGAPTAYEQYF.

This clonotype was counted between two and nine times. This rearrangement joins TRBV9 to TRBJ2-7; D is perhaps TRBD2 (5 bases). Trimming stripped 0 bases from V and 7 bases from J, with 11 bases between. CDR1 and CDR2 (germline): SGDLS, YYNGEE. The CDR3 consists of 13 residues. The CDR3 nucleotides read TGTGCCAGCAGCGTAGATGTGGGAGCGGAGCAGTACTTC. This sequence encodes CASSVDVGAEQYF.

There are a few counts of this clonotype. The chain uses TRBV28 and TRBJ2-7, with D uncertain. This CDR3 is built from 13 residues. Germline V gene lookup returns CDR1 MDHEN and CDR2 SYDVKM. With 6 bases removed from V and 5 bases from J, the gap between germline ends came to 14 bases. In DNA, the CDR3 is TGTGCCAGCAGGTCCCCCGGAATCGACGAGCAGTACTTC. Translated: CASRSPGIDEQYF.

This clonotype was counted many times. This rearrangement joins TRBV20-1 to TRBJ2-7; 7 bases line up with TRBD1. The V and J ends lost 0 bases and 0 bases, in that order; junction bases with no gene match: 11. The CDR3 is made up of 17 amino acids. Germline CDR1 is DFQATT and CDR2 is SNEGSKA (reference sequence). The CDR3 reads CSARDPLGRGSSYEQYF. Here the CDR3 DNA reads TGCAGTGCTAGAGATCCCCTTGGCAGGGGGAGCTCCTACGAGCAGTACTTC.

The chain employs TRBV27 and TRBJ2-7, with 10 nucleotides matching TRBD2. The CDR3 covers 15 residues. The V gene's germline CDR1 is MNHEY and CDR2 SMNVEV (reference sequence). With V trimmed by 2 bases and J by 2 bases, 3 bases remained unmatched. The CDR3 DNA sequence: TGTGCCAGCAGTTTACGGAGCGGGAGGGCCTACGAGCAGTACTTC. Translation gives CASSLRSGRAYEQYF.

On this clonotype itself: Compared with germline, one end of the junction differs, possibly owing to a read error. The CDR3 bases are TGCAGCGTCGAAGGGACCCTAAACATTCAGTACTTC. Protein sequence: CSVEGTLNIQYF. This chain joins TRBV29-1 and TRBJ2-4, with D perhaps being TRBD1 or TRBD2 (5 bases each). The CDR3 has 12 residues. Germline CDR1 reads SQVTM; CDR2 reads ANQGSEA. Variable domain in full (rest from reference TRBV29-1 and TRBJ2-4): SAVISQKPSRDICQRGTSLTIQCQVDSQVTMMFWYRQQPGQSLTLIATANQGSEATYESGFVIDKFPISRPNLTFSTLTVSNMSPEDSSIYLCSVEGTLNIQYFGAGTRLSVL.

As DNA, the CDR3 is TGTGCCAGCAGCGCTAGCGGGAACACAGATACGCAGTATTTT. It codes for CASSASGNTDTQYF. V is TRBV9 and J is TRBJ2-3; 9 nucleotides line up with TRBD2. After removal of 3 bases from V and 2 bases from J, the junction contained 1 base not matched to a gene. Germline CDR1 is SGDLS and CDR2 is YYNGEE. This CDR3 is built from 14 residues.

The chain has TRBV4-3 and TRBJ2-4; tentative D call: TRBD2 (6 bases). CDR3 size: 16 residues. CDR1 is LGHNA and CDR2 is YSLEER in the germline V gene. V was clipped by 1 base and J by 0 bases, with 10 bases between them. CDR3 DNA: TGCGCCAGCAGCCAAGGCGGGGATTTAGCCAAAAACATTCAGTACTTC. Its translation: CASSQGGDLAKNIQYF.

In its sample, this clonotype was seen a few times. The chain combines TRBV20-1 with TRBJ2-6; D is uncertain. Trimming pared 1 base from V and 0 bases from J, leaving 7 bases between. The V gene's germline CDR1 is DFQATT and CDR2 SNEGSKA (reference sequence). This CDR3 comprises 15 residues. The CDR3 region has the DNA TGCAGTGCTAGAGCCCGGAACTCTGGGGCCAACGTCCTGACTTTC. This encodes CSARARNSGANVLTF.

A few counts support this clonotype. The CDR3 sequence is CATSRAVDRNEEYF. CDR3 in DNA: TGTGCCACCAGCAGAGCCGTAGACAGGAACGAGGAGTACTTC. The rearrangement links TRBV15 to TRBJ2-5; D is possibly TRBD1 (6 bases). Per germline, CDR1 LNHNV and CDR2 YYDKDF (reference sequence). The CDR3 contains 14 residues. V was trimmed by 1 base and J by 12 bases, leaving 18 bases between them.

The gene calls are TRBV4-1 and TRBJ2-7, with TRBD2 identical over 8 bases. The junction had 8 bases not matched to a gene; V was cut back by 4 bases and J by 3 bases. The V gene's germline CDR1 is MGHRA and CDR2 YSYEKL. There are 15 residues in the CDR3. The DNA for the CDR3 is TGCGCCAGCAGCCCTGGAGCGGGGGCGGTCTACGAGCAGTACTTC. Its protein is CASSPGAGAVYEQYF.

This clonotype came up a few times. The chain has TRBV20-1 and TRBJ1-5; no definite D call. Germline loops: CDR1 DFQATT, CDR2 SNEGSKA (reference sequence). The CDR3 is 14 amino acids. Trimming shortened V by 3 bases and J by 0 bases, and 9 bases separated the two germline ends. The CDR3 loop reads CSASEGNSNQPQHF. For the CDR3, the DNA is TGCAGTGCTAGTGAAGGGAATAGCAATCAGCCCCAGCATTTT.

In its sample, this clonotype was seen a few times. The genes are TRBV27 and TRBJ2-7; D is uncertain. The length of the CDR3 is 15 residues. V dropped 3 bases and J dropped 3 bases, with 15 bases sitting between them. The germline gives CDR1 MNHEY, CDR2 SMNVEV (reference sequence). CDR3 region: CASSFAALTGYEQYF. The CDR3 bases are TGTGCCAGCAGTTTTGCCGCCCTCACGGGCTACGAGCAGTACTTC.

This clonotype appeared a few times. The chain uses TRBV28 and TRBJ2-1; the match to TRBD2 covers 11 bases. Trimming took 6 bases from V and 1 from J; bases not matched to a gene: 11. Germline loops: CDR1 MDHEN, CDR2 SYDVKM. The length of the CDR3 is 18 residues. The CDR3 region has the DNA TGTGCCAGCAGCCTTGGGACTAGCGGACACCTTTCCTACAATGAGCAGTTCTTC. Protein sequence: CASSLGTSGHLSYNEQFF.

V usage is TRBV6-2 or TRBV6-3 and J usage is TRBJ2-5; D ambiguous. The germline V gene encodes CDR1 MNHEY and CDR2 SVGEGT. V was cut by 5 bases and J by 4 bases, with 11 bases left in between. The CDR3 spans 13 residues. The CDR3 DNA is TGTGCCAGCAGTCCACTCGACGGAGAGACCCAGTACTTC. Its translation: CASSPLDGETQYF.

This clonotype came up a few times. V usage is TRBV18 and J usage is TRBJ2-3, with D unresolved. Per germline, CDR1 KGHSH and CDR2 LQKENI. There are 13 residues in the CDR3. V lost 2 bases and J lost 2, with 5 bases in between. The CDR3 nucleotides are TGTGCCAGCTCACCAAAGGACACAGATACGCAGTATTTT. It yields the protein CASSPKDTDTQYF.

V usage is TRBV5-1 and J usage is TRBJ2-5; D perhaps matches TRBD2 (5 bases). The CDR3 covers 14 residues. Germline CDR1 and CDR2: SGHRS and YFSETQ. Trimming cost V 3 bases and J 5 bases, with 14 bases left between them. The CDR3 sequence is CASSSAAPGETQYF. CDR3 DNA sequence: TGCGCCAGCAGCTCAGCGGCCCCCGGGGAGACCCAGTACTTC.

This chain connects TRBV5-4 to TRBJ2-1; TRBD2 is a possible D gene (5 bases). V lost 1 base to trimming and J lost 0 bases, with 11 bases between them. The CDR3 totals 16 residues. CDR1 is SGHNT and CDR2 is YYREEE in the germline V gene (reference sequence). In DNA form, the CDR3 reads TGTGCCAGCAGCTTGCCGGACTTGAGCTCCTACAATGAGCAGTTCTTC. This encodes CASSLPDLSSYNEQFF.

This clonotype was detected only a few times. The chain carries TRBV5-1 and TRBJ2-1; no reliable D call. V was clipped by 4 bases and J by 6 bases, with 20 bases between them. Germline V gives CDR1 SGHRS, CDR2 YFSETQ. CDR3 size: 16 residues. The CDR3 region has the DNA TGCGCCAGCAGCCCCCACCCTGCTTATCTTAGCAATGAGCAGTTCTTC. Translation: CASSPHPAYLSNEQFF.

This clonotype was counted a few times. The rearrangement uses TRBV30 and TRBJ1-4; the D gene is possibly TRBD1 (5 bases). Per the germline V gene, CDR1 is GTSNPN and CDR2 is SVGIG (reference sequence). There are 12 residues in the CDR3. The V end lost 8 bases, the J end lost 7 bases, and 14 bases lay between the germline ends. CDR3 in amino acids: CARDSRGEKLFF. The CDR3 coding sequence is TGTGCCCGGGACTCGAGAGGTGAAAAACTGTTTTTT.

V gene TRBV18 combines with J gene TRBJ2-1, with 9 nucleotides matching TRBD2. The CDR3 runs to 15 residues. CDR1 KGHSH and CDR2 LQKENI come from the germline V gene. V was pared by 6 bases and J by 5 bases, with 8 bases of the junction left unmatched. CDR3 sequence: CASSPGLAANNEQFF. DNA for the CDR3: TGTGCCAGCTCCCCGGGACTAGCAGCTAACAATGAGCAGTTCTTC. Based on the CDR3 plus reference TRBV18 and TRBJ2-1, the full variable domain is NAGVMQNPRHLVRRRGQEARLRCSPMKGHSHVYWYRQLPEEGLKFMVYLQKENIIDESGMPKERFSAEFPKEGPSILRIQQVVRGDSAAYFCASSPGLAANNEQFFGPGTRLTVL.

This clonotype occurred a few times. V usage is TRBV18 and J usage is TRBJ2-7, with a tentative D call TRBD2 (6 bases). Germline V gene lookup returns CDR1 KGHSH and CDR2 LQKENI. The ends were cut back, 8 bases at V and 2 bases at J, with 22 bases in the middle. The CDR3 consists of 16 residues. The CDR3 coding sequence is TGTGCCAGCAGACCCGGAGCGCGGGGCGCTCCCTACGAGCAGTACTTC. It specifies CASRPGARGAPYEQYF. Variable domain in full (rest from reference TRBV18 and TRBJ2-7): NAGVMQNPRHLVRRRGQEARLRCSPMKGHSHVYWYRQLPEEGLKFMVYLQKENIIDESGMPKERFSAEFPKEGPSILRIQQVVRGDSAAYFCASRPGARGAPYEQYFGPGTRLTVT.

This sequence joins TRBV10-2 and TRBJ2-5; 7 bases align to TRBD2. The CDR3 is 16 amino acids. The V segment lost 2 bases and the J segment 1 base; nucleotides outside the gene matches: 7. The germline V gene has CDR1 WSHSY and CDR2 SAAADI. DNA for the CDR3: TGCGCCAGCAGTGAGGTTGGGGACTACGCCCAAGAGACCCAGTACTTC. Translated: CASSEVGDYAQETQYF.

This clonotype showed up just a few times. This sequence joins TRBV30 and TRBJ1-1, with D tentatively TRBD1 (5 bases). This CDR3 is built from 14 residues. Deletions cut 5 bases from V and 4 bases from J, with 17 bases between. Germline CDR1 is GTSNPN and CDR2 is SVGIG (reference sequence). The CDR3 DNA is TGTGCCTGGCAACTGGGACGGAGGGTCACTGAAGCTTTCTTT. It codes for CAWQLGRRVTEAFF. Full variable domain (outside the CDR3, taken from reference TRBV30 and TRBJ1-1): SQTIHQWPATLVQPVGSPLSLECTVEGTSNPNLYWYRQAAGRGLQLLFYSVGIGQISSEVPQNLSASRPQDRQFILSSKKLLLSDSGFYLCAWQLGRRVTEAFFGQGTRLTVV.

This clonotype was observed at least ten times. The chain uses TRBV5-1 and TRBJ2-3; D is possibly TRBD1 or TRBD2 (5 bases each). This CDR3 comprises 16 residues. V shed 3 bases and J shed 4 bases, with 18 bases lying between them. Germline V CDR1 and CDR2: SGHRS, YFSETQ. The CDR3 here is CASSSSARGVSDTQYF. The CDR3 DNA is TGCGCCAGCAGCTCGTCGGCGAGGGGTGTTTCAGATACGCAGTATTTT.

This clonotype was picked up a small number of times. This chain uses TRBV7-3 with TRBJ2-3, with D perhaps matching TRBD1 or TRBD2 (6 bases each). V was shortened by 6 bases and J by 6 bases, with 16 bases between the two germline ends. The CDR3 runs to 14 residues. Germline-derived CDR1 and CDR2 are SGHTA and FQGTGA. For the CDR3, the DNA is TGTGCCAGCAGTAGCGGAGCCGGGGGCGATACGCAGTATTTT. Protein: CASSSGAGGDTQYF.

This clonotype was seen only a few times. The chain is built from TRBV6-6 and TRBJ2-7; D is perhaps TRBD1 (6 bases). V lost 5 bases to trimming and J lost 3 bases, with 8 bases between them. The CDR3 loop spans 12 amino acids. Germline loops: CDR1 MNHNY, CDR2 SVGAGI (reference sequence). The CDR3 region is CASSHRVYEQYF. The DNA of the CDR3 is TGTGCCAGCAGTCACAGGGTCTACGAGCAGTACTTC.